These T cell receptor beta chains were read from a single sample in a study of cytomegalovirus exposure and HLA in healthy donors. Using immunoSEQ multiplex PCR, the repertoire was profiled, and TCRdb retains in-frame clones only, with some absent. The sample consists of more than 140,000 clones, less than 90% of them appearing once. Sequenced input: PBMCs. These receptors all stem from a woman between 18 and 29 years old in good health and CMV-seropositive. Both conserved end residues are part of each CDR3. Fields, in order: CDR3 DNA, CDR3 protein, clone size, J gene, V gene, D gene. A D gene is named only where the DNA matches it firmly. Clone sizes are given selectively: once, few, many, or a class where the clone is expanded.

cdr3_nt: TGTGCCAGCAGCTCCGCCGGGTTCTCCTACAATGAGCAGTTCTTC; cdr3_aa: CASSSAGFSYNEQFF; clone_size: once; j_call: TRBJ2-1; v_call: TRBV7-9; d_call: NA
cdr3_nt: TGTGCCAGCAGTTACCGAAACTACAACGACAATGAGCAGTTCTTC; cdr3_aa: CASSYRNYNDNEQFF; clone_size: NA; j_call: TRBJ2-1; v_call: TRBV6-5; d_call: NA
cdr3_nt: TGTGCCAGCAGCCACCTAGCGGGAGGAATCGACGAGCAGTACTTC; cdr3_aa: CASSHLAGGIDEQYF; clone_size: NA; j_call: TRBJ2-7; v_call: TRBV7-9; d_call: TRBD2
cdr3_nt: TGTGCCAGCAGCCAAGATCCAGGGACTGGGGCCAACGTCCTGACTTTC; cdr3_aa: CASSQDPGTGANVLTF; clone_size: NA; j_call: TRBJ2-6; v_call: TRBV14; d_call: NA
cdr3_nt: TGTGCCAGCAGTTACGTTGCGGGAGGCTCCTACAATGAGCAGTTCTTC; cdr3_aa: CASSYVAGGSYNEQFF; clone_size: NA; j_call: TRBJ2-1; v_call: TRBV6-5; d_call: TRBD2
cdr3_nt: TGTGCCAGCTCACCTGGGACAGGGGGGGGCCAGCCCCAGCATTTT; cdr3_aa: CASSPGTGGGQPQHF; clone_size: NA; j_call: TRBJ1-5; v_call: TRBV18; d_call: TRBD1
cdr3_nt: TGTGCCAGCAGCGTAAAGGAGGGGCGATTGGAGAACACTGAAGCTTTCTTT; cdr3_aa: CASSVKEGRLENTEAFF; clone_size: once; j_call: TRBJ1-1; v_call: TRBV9; d_call: NA
cdr3_nt: TGTGCCAGCACCCCCCGGGACAGGGGACCAGATACGCAGTATTTT; cdr3_aa: CASTPRDRGPDTQYF; clone_size: NA; j_call: TRBJ2-3; v_call: TRBV2; d_call: TRBD1
cdr3_nt: TGCGCCAGCAGCCAAATTAGACAGTCAAATACCTACAATGAGCAGTTCTTC; cdr3_aa: CASSQIRQSNTYNEQFF; clone_size: NA; j_call: TRBJ2-1; v_call: TRBV4-1; d_call: NA
cdr3_nt: TGTGCCAGTAGTATCTCCGGGACAGGGAATCAGCCCCAGCATTTT; cdr3_aa: CASSISGTGNQPQHF; clone_size: NA; j_call: TRBJ1-5; v_call: TRBV19; d_call: TRBD1
cdr3_nt: TGCGCCAGCAGCCAAGGCTTGGAGACAGGGGTTACAGATACGCAGTATTTT; cdr3_aa: CASSQGLETGVTDTQYF; clone_size: NA; j_call: TRBJ2-3; v_call: TRBV4-3; d_call: TRBD1
cdr3_nt: TGCGCCAGCAGCCAGAGGGACAAGAGCTCCTACAATGAGCAGTTCTTC; cdr3_aa: CASSQRDKSSYNEQFF; clone_size: NA; j_call: TRBJ2-1; v_call: TRBV4-1; d_call: NA
cdr3_nt: TGTGCCAGCAGCTATTACTCTCACCTTCGGAGGGAGAGGAATGAGCAGTTCTTC; cdr3_aa: CASSYYSHLRRERNEQFF; clone_size: NA; j_call: TRBJ2-1; v_call: TRBV11-2; d_call: NA
cdr3_nt: TGTGCCAGCAGCTTATGGGAGGGAGTGGGGACCTACGAGCAGTACTTC; cdr3_aa: CASSLWEGVGTYEQYF; clone_size: NA; j_call: TRBJ2-7; v_call: TRBV11-1; d_call: TRBD2
cdr3_nt: TGTGCCAGCAGTACACGCGCAGGGGGATCCTACAATGAGCAGTTCTTC; cdr3_aa: CASSTRAGGSYNEQFF; clone_size: NA; j_call: TRBJ2-1; v_call: TRBV25-1; d_call: TRBD1
cdr3_nt: TGTGCCTGGACCCTTAAAGGGGGCCCTGGAAACACCATATATTTT; cdr3_aa: CAWTLKGGPGNTIYF; clone_size: NA; j_call: TRBJ1-3; v_call: TRBV30; d_call: TRBD1
cdr3_nt: TGTGCCTGGAGTGTTCGAGTAGGGAGTACGGAAACCGGGGAGCTGTTTTTT; cdr3_aa: CAWSVRVGSTETGELFF; clone_size: NA; j_call: TRBJ2-2; v_call: TRBV30; d_call: NA
cdr3_nt: TGCAGCCCCCGGGACAGGATTACAGATACGCAGTATTTT; cdr3_aa: CSPRDRITDTQYF; clone_size: NA; j_call: TRBJ2-3; v_call: TRBV29-1; d_call: TRBD1
cdr3_nt: TGTGCCAGCAGCTTGGGGGCAGGGGCTCAAGAGACCCAGTACTTC; cdr3_aa: CASSLGAGAQETQYF; clone_size: NA; j_call: TRBJ2-5; v_call: TRBV5-4; d_call: NA
cdr3_nt: TGTGCCAGCAGTTACGGGGGGACTAGTGTCGATGAGCAGTTCTTC; cdr3_aa: CASSYGGTSVDEQFF; clone_size: NA; j_call: TRBJ2-1; v_call: TRBV6-5; d_call: TRBD2
cdr3_nt: TGCGCCAGCCGAACGTCGGGAACTCCCGGGAATGAGCAGTTCTTC; cdr3_aa: CASRTSGTPGNEQFF; clone_size: NA; j_call: TRBJ2-1; v_call: TRBV5-1; d_call: NA
cdr3_nt: TGCAGCGTCGGACAGGGTCAATACGAGCAGTACTTC; cdr3_aa: CSVGQGQYEQYF; clone_size: NA; j_call: TRBJ2-7; v_call: TRBV29-1; d_call: TRBD1
cdr3_nt: TGCGCCAGCAGCCGGAGCGGAGGCTCCTACAATGAGCAGTTCTTC; cdr3_aa: CASSRSGGSYNEQFF; clone_size: NA; j_call: TRBJ2-1; v_call: TRBV5-1; d_call: NA
cdr3_nt: TGTGCCAGCAGCCCTAGCGGGAGGGCCTACGAGCAGTACTTC; cdr3_aa: CASSPSGRAYEQYF; clone_size: NA; j_call: TRBJ2-7; v_call: TRBV7-9; d_call: TRBD2
cdr3_nt: TGCGCCAGCAGTGGGACTAGCGGGAAGAGCTCCTACAATGAGCAGTTCTTC; cdr3_aa: CASSGTSGKSSYNEQFF; clone_size: NA; j_call: TRBJ2-1; v_call: TRBV10-1; d_call: TRBD2
cdr3_nt: TGTGCCTGGAAGAGCTACGAGCAGTACTTC; cdr3_aa: CAWKSYEQYF; clone_size: NA; j_call: TRBJ2-7; v_call: TRBV30; d_call: NA
cdr3_nt: TGCGCCAGCAGCAAAGGGACAGCGAACACTGAAGCTTTCTTT; cdr3_aa: CASSKGTANTEAFF; clone_size: NA; j_call: TRBJ1-1; v_call: TRBV4-3; d_call: TRBD1
cdr3_nt: TGCGCCAGCCGATACCGTCCTAGATACAGGGGGCGAGAAGGCACAGATACGCAGTATTTT; cdr3_aa: CASRYRPRYRGREGTDTQYF; clone_size: once; j_call: TRBJ2-3; v_call: TRBV23-1; d_call: TRBD1
cdr3_nt: TGTGCCAGCAGCTTATCGGCTAGCGGGGATTACGAGCAGTACTTC; cdr3_aa: CASSLSASGDYEQYF; clone_size: NA; j_call: TRBJ2-7; v_call: TRBV11-3; d_call: TRBD2
cdr3_nt: TGTGCCTGGAGTGTACGCAAGGGGGTGAACACTGAAGCTTTCTTT; cdr3_aa: CAWSVRKGVNTEAFF; clone_size: NA; j_call: TRBJ1-1; v_call: TRBV30; d_call: NA
cdr3_nt: TGTGCCAGCAGCATAGCGGGTTCGACAGATACGCAGTATTTT; cdr3_aa: CASSIAGSTDTQYF; clone_size: NA; j_call: TRBJ2-3; v_call: TRBV6-5; d_call: TRBD2
cdr3_nt: TGCGCCAGCAGCCAAGATAGGGGGACTAGCGGGTCCTACGAGCAGTACTTC; cdr3_aa: CASSQDRGTSGSYEQYF; clone_size: NA; j_call: TRBJ2-7; v_call: TRBV4-1; d_call: TRBD2
cdr3_nt: TGTGCCAGCAGTCGCGGAGGGCGCGGGCTAGCGGACCGCACAGATACGCAGTATTTT; cdr3_aa: CASSRGGRGLADRTDTQYF; clone_size: NA; j_call: TRBJ2-3; v_call: TRBV14; d_call: TRBD2
cdr3_nt: TGTGCCAGCAGGGGAGAGACAGGAATTAACTATGGCTACACCTTC; cdr3_aa: CASRGETGINYGYTF; clone_size: NA; j_call: TRBJ1-2; v_call: TRBV7-9; d_call: NA
cdr3_nt: TGTGCCAGCAGACCTACTAGCGGGATAATCGACGAGCAGTACTTC; cdr3_aa: CASRPTSGIIDEQYF; clone_size: NA; j_call: TRBJ2-7; v_call: TRBV6-1; d_call: TRBD2
cdr3_nt: TGTGCCAGCAGCCCGAGGTTCAATCAGCCCCAGCATTTT; cdr3_aa: CASSPRFNQPQHF; clone_size: NA; j_call: TRBJ1-5; v_call: TRBV28; d_call: NA
cdr3_nt: TGTGCCAGCAGCCACGATTACACAGGGTGGGAGACCCAGTACTTC; cdr3_aa: CASSHDYTGWETQYF; clone_size: NA; j_call: TRBJ2-5; v_call: TRBV5-6; d_call: NA
cdr3_nt: TGTGCCACCCAAGACGGGTACGAGCAGTACTTC; cdr3_aa: CATQDGYEQYF; clone_size: NA; j_call: TRBJ2-7; v_call: TRBV6-1; d_call: NA
cdr3_nt: TGTGCCAGCAGTGAATTAGCGGGCTCCTACAATGAGCAGTTCTTC; cdr3_aa: CASSELAGSYNEQFF; clone_size: medium-sized; j_call: TRBJ2-1; v_call: TRBV6-1; d_call: TRBD2
cdr3_nt: TGTGCCAGTAGTAGCGGACTAGCGGGCTCCTACGAGCAGTACTTC; cdr3_aa: CASSSGLAGSYEQYF; clone_size: NA; j_call: TRBJ2-7; v_call: TRBV19; d_call: TRBD2
cdr3_nt: TGTGCCAGCAGCTCGGACAGGGTTTCAAACACCGGGGAGCTGTTTTTT; cdr3_aa: CASSSDRVSNTGELFF; clone_size: NA; j_call: TRBJ2-2; v_call: TRBV7-9; d_call: TRBD1
cdr3_nt: TGTGCCAGCAGCTGGGGACAGTGGAATGAGCAGTTCTTC; cdr3_aa: CASSWGQWNEQFF; clone_size: NA; j_call: TRBJ2-1; v_call: TRBV11-2; d_call: TRBD1
cdr3_nt: TGTGCCAGCAGTTTTAGGTGGACTAGGCAGTACTTC; cdr3_aa: CASSFRWTRQYF; clone_size: NA; j_call: TRBJ2-7; v_call: TRBV28; d_call: TRBD2
cdr3_nt: TGTGCCAGTAAGCCGGGGGGATCCTTCACAGATACGCAGTATTTT; cdr3_aa: CASKPGGSFTDTQYF; clone_size: NA; j_call: TRBJ2-3; v_call: TRBV19; d_call: TRBD2
cdr3_nt: TGTGCCAGCAGCCAACCCGGACAGGCCTCTAGGGTTACCAATGAGCAGTTCTTC; cdr3_aa: CASSQPGQASRVTNEQFF; clone_size: NA; j_call: TRBJ2-1; v_call: TRBV4-2; d_call: TRBD1
cdr3_nt: TGCAGCGTTGAAGGTCCCGGGGACGAGCAGTACTTC; cdr3_aa: CSVEGPGDEQYF; clone_size: NA; j_call: TRBJ2-7; v_call: TRBV29-1; d_call: NA
cdr3_nt: TGTGCCAGCTCACCCCGGACAGGGCCTAATGAAAAACTGTTTTTT; cdr3_aa: CASSPRTGPNEKLFF; clone_size: NA; j_call: TRBJ1-4; v_call: TRBV18; d_call: TRBD1
cdr3_nt: TGCGCCAGCAGTGGAGGGTGGGAGGGGAACAATGAGCAGTTCTTC; cdr3_aa: CASSGGWEGNNEQFF; clone_size: NA; j_call: TRBJ2-1; v_call: TRBV10-1; d_call: TRBD2
cdr3_nt: TGTGCCAGCAGGTCTGGCGGGAGCTACGAGCAGTACTTC; cdr3_aa: CASRSGGSYEQYF; clone_size: NA; j_call: TRBJ2-7; v_call: TRBV25-1; d_call: TRBD2
cdr3_nt: TGTGCCAGCAGTCCGACTAGCGGGCTCCAGTTCTTC; cdr3_aa: CASSPTSGLQFF; clone_size: NA; j_call: TRBJ2-1; v_call: TRBV2; d_call: TRBD2
cdr3_nt: TGTGCCAGCAGCTTAGATCTAGGGGGCTCTGGCTACACCTTC; cdr3_aa: CASSLDLGGSGYTF; clone_size: NA; j_call: TRBJ1-2; v_call: TRBV11-3; d_call: TRBD1
cdr3_nt: TGTGCCAGCAGCTTCTATAGCGGGACGTACACCGGGGAGCTGTTTTTT; cdr3_aa: CASSFYSGTYTGELFF; clone_size: NA; j_call: TRBJ2-2; v_call: TRBV7-3; d_call: TRBD2
cdr3_nt: TGCAGCGTCCTGACAGGCGTTAATGAAAAACTGTTTTTT; cdr3_aa: CSVLTGVNEKLFF; clone_size: NA; j_call: TRBJ1-4; v_call: TRBV29-1; d_call: NA
cdr3_nt: TGTGCCTGGAGTGCGACAGGGAGGGGCTACACCTTC; cdr3_aa: CAWSATGRGYTF; clone_size: NA; j_call: TRBJ1-2; v_call: TRBV30; d_call: TRBD1